This T cell receptor beta chain derives from a study of lymphopenia after photon versus proton radiotherapy. Points from the study as a whole: Post-nadir TCR diversity decline inversely tracked overall survival among those who died. Authors raise, but do not show, better survival with proton therapy. Post-nadir diversity loss with photons came from oligoclonal expansion, particularly CD8+ Temra cells.

The repertoire was sequenced with immunoSEQ multiplex PCR; TCRdb's copy has only in-frame clones and lacks some. The profile shows approximately 22,000 clones, 85% of them singletons. The V segment lost 6 bases and the J segment 5 bases; nucleotides outside the gene matches: 5. Germline V gene data show CDR1 as SGHAT and CDR2 as FQNNGV. CDR3 size: 13 residues. About this clone itself: Its target is unknown.

The TCR comes from a man aged 55 to 70 with pancreatic cancer. The input for sequencing was peripheral blood, taken from a patient treated with photon-based radiotherapy. This chain connects TRBV11-2 to TRBJ2-7; TRBD1 aligns across 9 bases. CDR3 coding DNA: TGTGCCAGCAGAGCACAGGGGGCGAACGAGCAGTACTTC. Protein sequence: CASRAQGANEQYF.